The next 18 T cell receptor beta chains were all read from a single sample in a study of CD4 T cells in relation to SARS-CoV-2 and coronaviruses. Profiling relied on immunoSEQ multiplex PCR, and the TCRdb table lists in-frame clones only, not all of them. Here the sample spans under 65,000 clones, roughly 89% being singletons. Before the COVID-19 pandemic, during about 2011-2019, CD4+ T cells were taken from unexposed donors. Material for sequencing was memory CD4+ T cells from PBMCs. These TCRs come from a human donor in good health.

The chain links TRBV11-2 to TRBJ2-7; the D gene is possibly TRBD2 (6 bases). Trimming removed 5 bases from V and 0 bases from J, with 14 bases in between. Germline assignment: CDR1 SGHAT and CDR2 FQNNGV. The CDR3 runs to 15 residues. The CDR3 spells CASSRAGLSSYEQYF. The CDR3 DNA sequence: TGTGCCAGCAGCCGGGCGGGACTCAGCTCCTACGAGCAGTACTTC. Based on the CDR3 plus reference TRBV11-2 and TRBJ2-7, the full variable domain is EAGVAQSPRYKIIEKRQSVAFWCNPISGHATLYWYQQILGQGPKLLIQFQNNGVVDDSQLPKDRFSAERLKGVDSTLKIQPAKLEDSAVYLCASSRAGLSSYEQYFGPGTRLTVT.

The chain combines TRBV7-2 with TRBJ2-5; TRBD1 matches 7 bases. With 4 bases clipped from V and 1 base from J, the junction kept 6 bases outside the gene matches. Per the germline V gene, CDR1 is SGHTA and CDR2 is FQGNSA. The CDR3 sequence is 15 residues long. The CDR3 sequence is CASSSKTGFQETQYF. CDR3 DNA sequence: TGTGCCAGCAGCTCCAAGACAGGGTTCCAAGAGACCCAGTACTTC.

This chain uses TRBV5-1 with TRBJ1-2; the D is unclear. Germline values: CDR1 SGHRS, CDR2 YFSETQ. V gave up 0 bases and J gave up 2 bases, with 11 bases separating them. The CDR3 runs 15 residues. CDR3 amino acids: CASSLDGGVNYGYTF. In DNA, the CDR3 is TGCGCCAGCAGCTTGGATGGCGGAGTAAACTATGGCTACACCTTC.

The rearrangement uses TRBV7-2 and TRBJ2-7; 11 bases align to TRBD2. CDR1 is SGHTA and CDR2 is FQGNSA in the germline V gene. J was trimmed by 6 bases and V by 5 bases; bases with no gene match: 18. The CDR3 contains 18 residues. The CDR3 DNA reads as TGTGCCAGCAGCCTCGGGGACCCAACTAGCGGGAGAAGATCCGAGCAGTACTTC. It codes for CASSLGDPTSGRRSEQYF.

The rearrangement links TRBV7-3 to TRBJ2-2; 10 nucleotides line up with TRBD2. This CDR3 is built from 18 residues. Germline CDR1 reads SGHTA; CDR2 reads FQGTGA. J was trimmed by 7 bases and V by 5 bases; bases with no gene match: 16. Here the CDR3 reads CASSLSRASGRRGGELFF. The CDR3 nucleotides read TGTGCCAGCAGCCTCTCGAGGGCTAGCGGGAGACGGGGCGGGGAGCTGTTTTTT.

This chain joins TRBV5-6 and TRBJ2-4; D not resolved. Germline V gene lookup returns CDR1 SGHDT and CDR2 YYEEEE. The V end lost 1 base, the J end lost 0 bases, and 11 bases lay between the germline ends. This CDR3 has 16 residues. CDR3 nucleotides: TGTGCCAGCAGCTTGTGGGCGGTTTTAGCCAAAAACATTCAGTACTTC. Its translation is CASSLWAVLAKNIQYF.

The chain links TRBV20-1 to TRBJ2-7, with a weak D call TRBD2 (5 bases). Trimming stripped 4 bases from V and 7 bases from J, with 11 bases between. The length of the CDR3 is 11 residues. The germline V gene encodes CDR1 DFQATT and CDR2 SNEGSKA (reference sequence). For the CDR3, the DNA is TGCAGTGCTACCCCCGGGGATGAGCAGTACTTC. Residues: CSATPGDEQYF.

The gene calls are TRBV24-1 and TRBJ1-2; weak D call: TRBD1 (5 bases). Trimming took 3 bases from V and 8 from J, leaving 18 bases between them. The CDR3 consists of 15 residues. Germline values: CDR1 KGHDR, CDR2 SFDVKD. As DNA, the CDR3 is TGTGCCACCAGTGATCTCTCCGGGGCCGCGGAAGGCTACACCTTC. Its protein product is CATSDLSGAAEGYTF.

The V call is TRBV28, the J call TRBJ2-7, with D hard to call. Germline-derived CDR1 and CDR2 are MDHEN and SYDVKM. CDR3 length equals 13 residues. Trimming cost V 2 bases and J 3 bases, with 8 bases left between them. This chain's CDR3 is CASSLTVNYEQYF. In DNA, the CDR3 is TGTGCCAGCAGTTTAACTGTGAACTACGAGCAGTACTTC.

The CDR3 protein is CASSSDRTPLDTQYF. CDR3 DNA: TGTGCCAGCAGTTCCGATCGGACGCCTCTAGATACGCAGTATTTT. This chain joins TRBV28 and TRBJ2-3; D gene uncertain. Trimming took off 4 bases at V and 5 bases at J, with 16 bases between the two ends. Per germline, CDR1 MDHEN and CDR2 SYDVKM. CDR3 size: 15 residues.

In DNA, the CDR3 is TGTGCCAGCAGCCACTCAAGACTAGCGGGAGGGCTCACAGATACGCAGTATTTT. Its protein product is CASSHSRLAGGLTDTQYF. The chain combines TRBV3-1 (or the pseudogene TRBV3-2) with TRBJ2-3, with TRBD2 identical over 14 bases. The CDR3 sequence is 18 residues long. The germline V gene has CDR1 LGHDT and CDR2 YNNKEL (reference sequence). Losses at the gene ends were 3 bases for V and 2 bases for J; bases not matched to a gene: 7.

The chain recombines TRBV6-5 with TRBJ2-7; weak D call: TRBD1 (5 bases). CDR3 size: 13 residues. V was shortened by 11 bases and J by 5 bases, with 19 bases between the two germline ends. Germline V lookup: CDR1 MNHEY, CDR2 SVGAGI. The CDR3 reads CAAQQDLGHEQYF. In nucleotides, the CDR3 is TGTGCCGCACAACAGGATTTGGGTCACGAGCAGTACTTC.

This sequence joins TRBV14 and TRBJ2-1; no clear D. In germline, CDR1 is SGHDN, CDR2 FVKESK. The CDR3 totals 12 residues. The V gene lost 1 base and the J gene lost 9 bases, with 7 bases spanning the gap. CDR3 loop: CASSQVAAEQFF. CDR3 in DNA: TGTGCCAGCAGCCAAGTGGCTGCTGAGCAGTTCTTC.

This clone was picked up a small number of times. The chain carries TRBV7-9 and TRBJ2-1; 7 bases line up with TRBD2. V was pared by 5 bases and J by 6 bases, with 16 bases of the junction left unmatched. The CDR3 runs to 17 residues. Germline loops: CDR1 SEHNR, CDR2 FQNEAQ (reference sequence). This CDR3 is CASSLTGGGRLVNEQFF. CDR3 coding DNA: TGTGCCAGCAGCCTGACCGGTGGCGGGAGACTCGTCAATGAGCAGTTCTTC. The entire variable domain, with the rest obtained from reference TRBV7-9 and TRBJ2-1, is as follows: DTGVSQNPRHKITKRGQNVTFRCDPISEHNRLYWYRQTLGQGPEFLTYFQNEAQLEKSRLLSDRFSAERPKGSFSTLEIQRTEQGDSAMYLCASSLTGGGRLVNEQFFGPGTRLTVL.

This chain connects TRBV27 to TRBJ2-7; D uncertain. Trimming shortened V by 8 bases and J by 5 bases, and 16 bases separated the two germline ends. The CDR3 loop spans 13 amino acids. Germline CDR1 MNHEY, CDR2 SMNVEV (reference sequence). CDR3 bases: TGTGCCAGCCGAGCATGGGATTCGCACGAGCAGTACTTC. Its translation is CASRAWDSHEQYF.

V gene TRBV7-9 combines with J gene TRBJ1-3, with 9 positions matching TRBD1. The CDR3 consists of 14 residues. The V segment lost 7 bases and the J segment 6 bases; nucleotides outside the gene matches: 7. The germline V gene encodes CDR1 SEHNR and CDR2 FQNEAQ (reference sequence). This chain's CDR3 is CASNEWTGANTIYF. The CDR3 coding sequence is TGTGCCAGCAACGAATGGACAGGGGCAAACACCATATATTTT. Combining the CDR3 with reference TRBV7-9 and TRBJ1-3 gives the whole variable domain DTGVSQNPRHKITKRGQNVTFRCDPISEHNRLYWYRQTLGQGPEFLTYFQNEAQLEKSRLLSDRFSAERPKGSFSTLEIQRTEQGDSAMYLCASNEWTGANTIYFGEGSWLTVV.

The genes are TRBV18 and TRBJ2-7; 10 bases are a match to TRBD1. The CDR3 has 18 amino acids. The ends lost 5 bases at V and 6 bases at J; junction bases unmatched: 19. Germline CDR1 is KGHSH and CDR2 is LQKENI. In nucleotides, the CDR3 is TGTGCCAGCTCAACCGCCTACTCCGGGACAGGGGAAGGGGGCGAGCAGTACTTC. It codes for CASSTAYSGTGEGGEQYF.

This chain joins TRBV28 and TRBJ2-7; possibly TRBD1 or TRBD2 for D (5 bases each). CDR3 length: 14 amino acids. V gave up 7 bases and J gave up 6 bases, with 19 bases separating them. Germline V gene sequence: CDR1 MDHEN, CDR2 SYDVKM. The CDR3: CASNSGRQRGEQYF. In DNA, the CDR3 is TGTGCCAGCAACTCCGGAAGGCAGAGGGGCGAGCAGTACTTC.